The 32 T cell receptor beta chains given below trace back to one sample, sequenced in a study of Graves' ophthalmopathy and Graves' hyperthyroidism. RNA transcripts were the template, and TCR beta CDR3 regions were amplified from them. HTBI primers were employed in first-round RT-PCR, then a second-round multiplex PCR followed. From the multiplex PCR reads, TCRdb called clonotypes with MiXCR, one entry per CDR3 protein. The sample contains 600,000 to 700,000 distinct CDR3 sequences, under 50% of which appear only once. Sequenced input: peripheral blood. These receptors all come from an adult man with Graves' ophthalmopathy.

The rearrangement uses TRBV5-6 and TRBJ1-4; a possible D gene is TRBD1 (5 bases). Germline V gene data show CDR1 as SGHDT and CDR2 as YYEEEE. The CDR3 has 15 residues. The V and J ends lost 4 bases and 6 bases respectively, with 16 bases between them. CDR3: CASSPGRRGYEKLFF. The CDR3 nucleotides read TGTGCCAGCAGCCCGGGCCGGCGGGGCTATGAAAAACTGTTTTTT.

The rearrangement joins TRBV12-3 or TRBV12-4 to TRBJ1-1, with 9 bases identical to TRBD1. V lost 6 bases and J lost 0; bases outside the gene matches: 8. This CDR3 is 16 amino acids long. The DNA of the CDR3 is TGTGCCAGCAGGGTCGGGACAGGGAGCGTGAACACTGAAGCTTTCTTT. Its translation: CASRVGTGSVNTEAFF.

This clonotype has at least ten counts. The chain joins TRBV12-3 or TRBV12-4 to TRBJ2-6; 7 bases agree with TRBD1. V lost 6 bases, J lost 0 bases, and 8 bases stayed unmatched. CDR3 length: 17 residues. CDR3 in amino acids: CASSRDSDYSGANVLTF. In DNA form, the CDR3 reads TGTGCCAGCAGCCGGGACAGTGATTACTCTGGGGCCAACGTCCTGACTTTC.

This chain joins TRBV12-3 or TRBV12-4 and TRBJ2-7; 10 bases agree with TRBD2. The CDR3 sequence is 17 residues long. V trimming: 4 bases; J trimming: 0 bases; junction bases outside the gene matches: 9. The CDR3 region has the DNA TGTGCCAGCAGTTCCTGGACTAGCGGAAGGAGCTCCTACGAGCAGTACTTC. This codes for CASSSWTSGRSSYEQYF.

This clonotype was counted many times. This chain joins TRBV14 and TRBJ2-5; TRBD1 aligns across 9 bases. The germline V gene has CDR1 SGHDN and CDR2 FVKESK. The CDR3 covers 16 residues. J was trimmed by 5 bases and V by 5 bases; bases with no gene match: 12. The CDR3 sequence is CASSNPGTGFRETQYF. CDR3 sequence (DNA): TGTGCCAGCAGCAATCCCGGGACAGGGTTCAGGGAGACCCAGTACTTC.

CDR3 in DNA: TGTGCCAGCAGCTTTAGTCCAGGGAACACTGAAGCTTTCTTT. Translated: CASSFSPGNTEAFF. The V and J genes are TRBV7-6 and TRBJ1-1; no clear D gene. The CDR3 is 14 residues long. In germline, CDR1 is SGHVS, CDR2 FNYEAQ. V dropped 3 bases and J dropped 1 base, with 9 bases sitting between them.

A word on this clonotype: Germline and junction disagree at one end, which may indicate a read error. The gene calls are TRBV7-8 and TRBJ1-4, with a tentative D call TRBD1 (6 bases). CDR3 size: 14 residues. CDR1 and CDR2 (germline): SGHVS, FQNEAQ. CDR3 residues: CAGSPRGQNEKLFF. Written as DNA, the CDR3 is TGTGCCGGCAGCCCCCGGGGGCAGAATGAAAAACTGTTTTTT.

The table lists this clonotype with many counts. V usage is TRBV12-3 or TRBV12-4 and J usage is TRBJ1-1; possible D gene TRBD1, 6 bases. The CDR3 has 14 residues. Trimming removed 7 bases from V and 3 bases from J, with 15 bases in between. The CDR3 nucleotides are TGTGCCAGCATCGATGACAGGAGGCACACTGAAGCTTTCTTT. This encodes CASIDDRRHTEAFF.

This clonotype has just a few counts. This chain joins TRBV4-3 and TRBJ2-7; D possibly corresponds to TRBD2 (5 bases). The CDR3 sequence is 15 residues long. The V end was cut by 0 bases, the J end by 7 bases, with 16 bases between. Germline V gene sequence: CDR1 LGHNA, CDR2 YSLEER. The CDR3 sequence is CASSQDRDQTWEQYF. The CDR3 DNA follows: TGCGCCAGCAGCCAAGACCGGGATCAAACTTGGGAGCAGTACTTC.

The rearrangement links TRBV25-1 to TRBJ1-4, with 7 bases lining up with TRBD1. The CDR3 consists of 15 residues. Germline-derived CDR1 and CDR2 are MGHDK and SYGVNS. Losses at the gene ends were 6 bases for V and 4 bases for J; bases not matched to a gene: 8. The CDR3 region is CASSLETGLNEKLFF. CDR3 in DNA: TGTGCCAGCAGCTTAGAGACAGGGCTTAATGAAAAACTGTTTTTT.

This clonotype came up a few times. The genes are TRBV7-2 and TRBJ2-3; D gene uncertain. V was pared by 1 base and J by 1 base, with 9 bases between. Per the germline V gene, CDR1 is SGHTA and CDR2 is FQGNSA. This CDR3 has 15 residues. The CDR3 protein is CASSLGRIRTDTQYF. In nucleotides, the CDR3 is TGTGCCAGCAGCTTAGGTCGGATTCGCACAGATACGCAGTATTTT.

This clonotype was seen many times. V and J are TRBV7-9 and TRBJ2-7, with 7 nucleotides matching TRBD1. The CDR3 totals 14 residues. V lost 5 bases to trimming and J lost 4 bases; unmatched junction nucleotides: 8. Germline V gives CDR1 SEHNR, CDR2 FQNEAQ (reference sequence). In nucleotides, the CDR3 is TGTGCCAGCAGCCAGCCGGGACAGATATACGAGCAGTACTTC. Translating it yields CASSQPGQIYEQYF. Filled out from reference TRBV7-9 and TRBJ2-7, the complete variable domain reads DTGVSQNPRHKITKRGQNVTFRCDPISEHNRLYWYRQTLGQGPEFLTYFQNEAQLEKSRLLSDRFSAERPKGSFSTLEIQRTEQGDSAMYLCASSQPGQIYEQYFGPGTRLTVT.

The sample holds many counts of this clonotype. The CDR3 nucleotides are TGTGCCAACCTAGCGACCGGGAAGGGGTTATATAGCAATCAGCCCCAGCATTTT. As protein: CANLATGKGLYSNQPQHF. This chain links TRBV2 with TRBJ1-5; D is perhaps TRBD1 (5 bases). This CDR3 contains 18 residues. Germline V gene sequence: CDR1 SNHLY, CDR2 FYNNEI. Trimming shortened V by 10 bases and J by 0 bases, and 25 bases separated the two germline ends.

Ten or more counts support this clonotype. The chain carries TRBV10-3 and TRBJ2-7; no definite D call. The germline V and J ends were trimmed by 2 bases and 3 bases, with 5 bases remaining between them. Germline V lookup: CDR1 ENHRY, CDR2 SYGVKD. The CDR3 has 12 residues. The CDR3 loop is CAISERRYEQYF. The CDR3 DNA follows: TGTGCCATCAGTGAGAGGCGCTACGAGCAGTACTTC.

The rearrangement joins TRBV9 to TRBJ2-2, with D perhaps matching TRBD1 or TRBD2 (5 bases each). Germline V gene sequence: CDR1 SGDLS, CDR2 YYNGEE. V lost 3 bases to trimming and J lost 3 bases, with 27 bases between them. The CDR3 sequence is 20 residues long. CDR3 DNA: TGTGCCAGCAGCGCAACGACTAAGACAGCTACACTTTTGGACACCGGGGAGCTGTTTTTT. Its protein product is CASSATTKTATLLDTGELFF.

This clonotype was seen many times. This chain connects TRBV10-3 to TRBJ1-5; D perhaps matches TRBD1 (6 bases). Germline V gene data show CDR1 as ENHRY and CDR2 as SYGVKD. With 3 bases removed from V and 7 bases from J, the gap between germline ends came to 13 bases. This CDR3 is 14 amino acids long. CDR3 loop: CAISEGGGNQPQHF. DNA for the CDR3: TGTGCCATCAGTGAAGGAGGGGGAAACCAGCCCCAGCATTTT.

This clonotype was observed a single time. The chain carries TRBV7-8 and TRBJ1-2; D is perhaps TRBD1 (5 bases). The germline V gene encodes CDR1 SGHVS and CDR2 FQNEAQ. The CDR3 is 14 amino acids. V dropped 5 bases and J dropped 5 bases, with 15 bases sitting between them. The CDR3 bases are TGTGCCAGCAGCGAGACTAGCGGGGGGTATGGCTACACCTTC. It encodes CASSETSGGYGYTF. Variable domain in full (rest from reference TRBV7-8 and TRBJ1-2): GAGVSQSPRYKVAKRGQDVALRCDPISGHVSLFWYQQALGQGPEFLTYFQNEAQLDKSGLPSDRFFAERPEGSVSTLKIQRTQQEDSAVYLCASSETSGGYGYTFGSGTRLTVV.

Details on this clonotype: A read error may be the cause here, since a much bigger clone is one base away. The chain joins TRBV4-2 to TRBJ1-1; D is unresolved. This CDR3 has 13 amino acids. Per germline, CDR1 LGHNA and CDR2 YNFKEQ. For the CDR3, the DNA is TGTGCCAACAGCCAGGTAGAGAACACTGAAGCTTTCTTT. It encodes CANSQVENTEAFF.

The rearrangement uses TRBV11-1 and TRBJ2-2; 14 bases match TRBD2. This CDR3 region has 21 residues. The V gene end was trimmed by 3 bases and the J gene end by 1 base; junction bases not matched to a gene: 13. Looked up from germline, CDR1 is SGHAT and CDR2 is FQDESV (reference sequence). This CDR3 reads CASSLAMGLAGVNVNTGELFF. For the CDR3, the DNA is TGTGCCAGCAGCTTGGCGATGGGACTAGCGGGAGTTAATGTGAACACCGGGGAGCTGTTTTTT.

The V call is TRBV20-1, the J call TRBJ2-5, with no clear D. The CDR3 sequence is 13 residues long. V lost 4 bases to trimming and J lost 11 bases, with 20 bases between them. Germline V gene data show CDR1 as DFQATT and CDR2 as SNEGSKA (reference sequence). The CDR3 nucleotides read TGCAGTGCTATCCGGAGTAGCACAGATACGCAGTACTTC. Encoded protein: CSAIRSSTDTQYF.

The V gene is TRBV10-3, the J gene TRBJ2-6; D gene unclear. This CDR3 is built from 12 residues. V lost 10 bases and J lost 4, with 8 bases in between. From germline, CDR1 is ENHRY and CDR2 SYGVKD. CDR3 amino acids: CATFWGANVLTF. For the CDR3, the DNA is TGTGCCACCTTTTGGGGGGCCAACGTCCTGACTTTC.

Note on this clonotype: Germline and junction disagree at one end, which may indicate a read error. The chain is built from TRBV2 and TRBJ1-6; no definite D call. The CDR3 has 14 amino acids. Germline V gene sequence: CDR1 SNHLY, CDR2 FYNNEI. CDR3 sequence (DNA): TGTGCCAGCAGTGGAAAGACCTATAATTCACCCCCCCGCTTT. This codes for CASSGKTYNSPPRF.

This sequence joins TRBV5-6 and TRBJ2-7, with 8 bases matching TRBD2. The CDR3 totals 14 residues. Germline V gene lookup returns CDR1 SGHDT and CDR2 YYEEEE. The V segment lost 4 bases and the J segment 2 bases; nucleotides outside the gene matches: 5. CDR3 sequence reads: CASSARAGAYEQYF. In DNA form, the CDR3 reads TGTGCCAGCAGCGCTAGAGCGGGGGCCTACGAGCAGTACTTC.

The V gene is TRBV7-2, the J gene TRBJ2-5; 7 bases match TRBD2. V dropped 3 bases and J dropped 5; count of bases not matched to a gene: 9. This CDR3 region has 15 residues. The germline V gene has CDR1 SGHTA and CDR2 FQGNSA. The CDR3 is CASSFGTGRAETQYF. CDR3 coding DNA: TGTGCCAGCAGCTTCGGGACGGGGAGGGCCGAGACCCAGTACTTC.

With regard to this clonotype: A much larger clone is a single base away; this may be a read error. This chain joins TRBV10-3 and TRBJ2-7; TRBD1 agrees at 11 bases. The CDR3 sequence is 15 residues long. Germline assignment: CDR1 ENHRY and CDR2 SYGVKD. After removal of 10 bases from V and 0 bases from J, the junction contained 8 bases not matched to a gene. This CDR3 is CASRPGTGGSYEQYF. The CDR3 nucleotides are TGTGCCAGCAGACCCGGGACAGGGGGCTCCTACGAGCAGTACTTC.

This clonotype was observed a few times. The chain carries TRBV20-1 and TRBJ1-1, with D perhaps matching TRBD1 (5 bases). The CDR3 has 14 residues. Germline V CDR1 and CDR2: DFQATT, SNEGSKA (reference sequence). Trimming removed 4 bases at V and 4 bases at J, with 16 bases between. The CDR3 DNA sequence: TGCAGTGCTAAGTACGGGGGGGGTGGCACTGAAGCTTTCTTT. This codes for CSAKYGGGGTEAFF.

This clonotype came up many times. CDR3 region: CASSFNRAIAGNTIYF. CDR3 nucleotides: TGTGCCAGCAGCTTTAACAGGGCTATTGCTGGAAACACCATATATTTT. The chain has TRBV7-9 and TRBJ1-3; D is possibly TRBD1 (6 bases). The germline V gene has CDR1 SEHNR and CDR2 FQNEAQ (reference sequence). The CDR3 sequence is 16 residues long. V was clipped by 3 bases and J by 2 bases, with 14 bases between them. The full variable domain, with the rest looked up from reference TRBV7-9 and TRBJ1-3, is DTGVSQNPRHKITKRGQNVTFRCDPISEHNRLYWYRQTLGQGPEFLTYFQNEAQLEKSRLLSDRFSAERPKGSFSTLEIQRTEQGDSAMYLCASSFNRAIAGNTIYFGEGSWLTVV.

A few counts support this clonotype. This rearrangement joins TRBV20-1 to TRBJ2-5; 14 bases are a match to TRBD2. The length of the CDR3 is 17 residues. J lost 4 bases, V lost 2 bases, and 9 bases had no gene match. CDR1 is DFQATT, CDR2 SNEGSKA, per germline (reference sequence). The CDR3 spells CSARTETSGREVETQYF. Here the CDR3 DNA reads TGCAGTGCTAGAACGGAGACTAGCGGGAGGGAGGTAGAGACCCAGTACTTC.

The rearrangement joins TRBV29-1 to TRBJ1-2; the match to TRBD1 covers 8 bases. Germline V gene data show CDR1 as SQVTM and CDR2 as ANQGSEA. V lost 8 bases to trimming and J lost 2 bases; unmatched junction nucleotides: 7. The CDR3 has 13 residues. The CDR3 region is CSLSGTGNYGYTF. The CDR3 coding sequence is TGCAGCTTGTCCGGGACAGGAAACTATGGCTACACCTTC.

This clonotype appeared many times. The V gene is TRBV19, the J gene TRBJ1-6; 10 bases line up with TRBD1. J was trimmed by 6 bases and V by 8 bases; bases with no gene match: 4. This CDR3 is built from 14 residues. Per germline, CDR1 LNHDA and CDR2 SQIVND (reference sequence). The CDR3 reads CASRRDRGNSPLHF. CDR3 nucleotides: TGTGCCAGTCGCCGGGACAGGGGTAATTCACCCCTCCACTTT.

This clonotype has at least ten counts. The genes are TRBV7-3 and TRBJ1-1; no reliable D call. The CDR3 is 13 amino acids. Germline V gene sequence: CDR1 SGHTA, CDR2 FQGTGA. Trimming shortened V by 5 bases and J by 4 bases, and 11 bases separated the two germline ends. The CDR3 here is CASSTGEGTEAFF. CDR3 coding DNA: TGTGCCAGCAGCACGGGAGAGGGCACTGAAGCTTTCTTT. The entire variable domain, with the rest obtained from reference TRBV7-3 and TRBJ1-1, is as follows: GAGVSQTPSNKVTEKGKYVELRCDPISGHTALYWYRQSLGQGPEFLIYFQGTGAADDSGLPNDRFFAVRPEGSVSTLKIQRTERGDSAVYLCASSTGEGTEAFFGQGTRLTVV.

In its sample, this clonotype was seen once. This sequence joins TRBV20-1 and TRBJ2-7; the D gene is possibly TRBD2 (7 bases). Trimming took 6 bases from V and 3 from J, leaving 24 bases between them. Germline CDR1 reads DFQATT; CDR2 reads SNEGSKA (reference sequence). The CDR3 runs to 16 residues. CDR3: CSAPMVWGPGGYEQYF. The CDR3 DNA follows: TGCAGTGCCCCTATGGTTTGGGGGCCGGGGGGCTACGAGCAGTACTTC.